These 8 T cell receptor beta chains originate from one sample sequenced in a study of OX40 agonist ivuxolimab in advanced cancers. The assay was immunoSEQ multiplex PCR, and TCRdb's table has in-frame clones only and misses some. Found here are tens of thousands of clones, approximately 86% of them singletons; the top ten hold approximately 25%. Sequenced material: CD4+ or CD8+ T cells sorted from blood, taken in a trial of the OX40 agonist ivuxolimab. Receptors originate from an adult with an advanced solid tumor such as melanoma, head and neck, liver or kidney cancer.

V and J are TRBV9 and TRBJ2-7, with TRBD1 matching over 9 bases. The V segment lost 4 bases and the J segment 3 bases; nucleotides outside the gene matches: 8. Germline V lookup: CDR1 SGDLS, CDR2 YYNGEE. CDR3 length: 15 residues. The CDR3 loop reads CASSSRDRVIYEQYF. CDR3 bases: TGTGCCAGCAGCTCCCGGGACAGGGTTATCTACGAGCAGTACTTC.

The rearrangement joins TRBV19 to TRBJ2-1, with 10 bases matching TRBD2. The germline V gene has CDR1 LNHDA and CDR2 SQIVND (reference sequence). Germline trimming cut 4 bases from V and 4 bases from J; bases unmatched to any gene: 16. The CDR3 covers 19 residues. CDR3: CASSTRTKRGGVTYNEQFF. The CDR3 DNA is TGTGCCAGTAGTACCCGAACAAAGCGGGGGGGAGTCACATACAATGAGCAGTTCTTC.

The count of this clone is one. This chain joins TRBV5-4 and TRBJ2-6, with D possibly matching TRBD2 (6 bases). Trimming removed 7 bases at V and 0 bases at J, with 17 bases between. The CDR3 is 17 residues long. Germline CDR1 reads SGHNT; CDR2 reads YYREEE (reference sequence). The CDR3 protein is CASSRGTVISGANVLTF. The CDR3 DNA reads as TGTGCCAGCTCTCGGGGGACTGTTATCTCTGGGGCCAACGTCCTGACTTTC. Together with reference TRBV5-4 and TRBJ2-6, the CDR3 gives the full variable domain: ETGVTQSPTHLIKTRGQQVTLRCSSQSGHNTVSWYQQALGQGPQFIFQYYREEENGRGNFPPRFSGLQFPNYSSELNVNALELDDSALYLCASSRGTVISGANVLTFGAGSRLTVL.

The V gene is TRBV28, the J gene TRBJ1-1; D gene unclear. The germline V gene encodes CDR1 MDHEN and CDR2 SYDVKM. The CDR3 length is 13 residues. Trimming took off 2 bases at V and 2 bases at J, with 6 bases between the two ends. CDR3 amino acids: CASSLGLNTEAFF. CDR3 coding DNA: TGTGCCAGCAGTTTAGGACTAAACACTGAAGCTTTCTTT. Based on the CDR3 plus reference TRBV28 and TRBJ1-1, the full variable domain is DVKVTQSSRYLVKRTGEKVFLECVQDMDHENMFWYRQDPGLGLRLIYFSYDVKMKEKGDIPEGYSVSREKKERFSLILESASTNQTSMYLCASSLGLNTEAFFGQGTRLTVV.

This chain connects TRBV27 to TRBJ2-1; 7 positions agree with TRBD2. V lost 8 bases and J lost 6; bases outside the gene matches: 7. Germline assignment: CDR1 MNHEY and CDR2 SMNVEV (reference sequence). CDR3 length: 13 residues. The CDR3, as DNA: TGTGCCAGCGCGTGGGGGGGTAGCAATGAGCAGTTCTTC. This codes for CASAWGGSNEQFF.

The genes are TRBV7-9 and TRBJ2-7; perhaps TRBD1 as D (8 bases). The CDR3 totals 15 residues. Germline V CDR1 and CDR2: SEHNR, FQNEAQ (reference sequence). V was clipped by 5 bases and J by 2 bases, with 16 bases between them. For the CDR3, the DNA is TGTGCCAGCAGCCGTACAGGGGGGGGCACCTACGAGCAGTACTTC. This gives the protein CASSRTGGGTYEQYF.

This clone has only one observation. V usage is TRBV27 and J usage is TRBJ1-2, with 7 bases aligning to TRBD1. J lost 8 bases, V lost 6 bases, and 6 bases had no gene match. CDR1 and CDR2 from the germline V gene are MNHEY and SMNVEV (reference sequence). The CDR3 is 12 amino acids. The CDR3 reads CASREGARGYTF. The CDR3 coding sequence is TGTGCCAGCAGGGAGGGGGCACGCGGCTACACCTTC.

The rearrangement joins TRBV4-1 to TRBJ2-5; 11 bases fit TRBD2. The V gene's germline CDR1 is MGHRA and CDR2 YSYEKL. V was clipped by 3 bases and J by 3 bases; unmatched bases: 3. The CDR3 covers 15 residues. CDR3 nucleotide sequence: TGCGCCAGCAGCCACCAACTAGCGGGAGAAGAGACCCAGTACTTC. This translates into CASSHQLAGEETQYF.